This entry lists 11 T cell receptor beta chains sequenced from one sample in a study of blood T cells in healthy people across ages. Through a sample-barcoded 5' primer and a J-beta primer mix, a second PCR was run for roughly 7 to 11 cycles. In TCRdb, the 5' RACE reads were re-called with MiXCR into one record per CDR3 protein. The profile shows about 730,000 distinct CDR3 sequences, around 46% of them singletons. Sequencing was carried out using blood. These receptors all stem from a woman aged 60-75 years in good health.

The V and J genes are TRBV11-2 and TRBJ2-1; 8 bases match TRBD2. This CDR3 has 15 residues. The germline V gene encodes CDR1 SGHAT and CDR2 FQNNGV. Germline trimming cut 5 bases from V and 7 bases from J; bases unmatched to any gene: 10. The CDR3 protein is CASSQGAGGGNEQFF. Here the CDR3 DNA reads TGTGCCAGCAGCCAAGGGGCGGGGGGAGGGAATGAGCAGTTCTTC.

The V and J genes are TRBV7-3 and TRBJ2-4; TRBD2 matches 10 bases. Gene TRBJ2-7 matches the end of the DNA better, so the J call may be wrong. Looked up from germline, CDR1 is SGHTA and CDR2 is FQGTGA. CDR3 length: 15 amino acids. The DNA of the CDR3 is TGTGCCAGCAGCCCGAGAGCTAGCGGGGGTGCCGAGCAGTACTTC. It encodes CASSPRASGGAEQYF.

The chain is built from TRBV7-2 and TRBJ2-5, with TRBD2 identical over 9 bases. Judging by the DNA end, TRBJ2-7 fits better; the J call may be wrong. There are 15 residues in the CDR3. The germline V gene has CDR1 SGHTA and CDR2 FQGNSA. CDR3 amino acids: CASSLGREGRYEQYF. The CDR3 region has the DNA TGTGCCAGCAGCTTAGGGCGGGAGGGCCGGTACGAGCAGTACTTC.

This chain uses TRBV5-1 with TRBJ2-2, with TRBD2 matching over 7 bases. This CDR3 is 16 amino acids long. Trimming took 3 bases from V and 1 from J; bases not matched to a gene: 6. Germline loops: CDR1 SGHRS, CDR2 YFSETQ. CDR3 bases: TGCGCCAGCAGCTATCCAGCGGGGCTGAACACCGGGGAGCTGTTTTTT. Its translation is CASSYPAGLNTGELFF.

CDR3 residues: CASSPRGRLDTEAFF. Written as DNA, the CDR3 is TGCGCCAGCAGCCCCAGGGGGCGCTTGGACACTGAAGCTTTCTTT. This chain uses TRBV5-1 with TRBJ1-1; 8 bases align to TRBD1. Unmatched junction bases numbered 8, after V lost 4 bases and J lost 3 bases. The CDR3 has 15 residues. The germline V gene has CDR1 SGHRS and CDR2 YFSETQ. Full variable domain (outside the CDR3, taken from reference TRBV5-1 and TRBJ1-1): KAGVTQTPRYLIKTRGQQVTLSCSPISGHRSVSWYQQTPGQGLQFLFEYFSETQRNKGNFPGRFSGRQFSNSRSEMNVSTLELGDSALYLCASSPRGRLDTEAFFGQGTRLTVV.

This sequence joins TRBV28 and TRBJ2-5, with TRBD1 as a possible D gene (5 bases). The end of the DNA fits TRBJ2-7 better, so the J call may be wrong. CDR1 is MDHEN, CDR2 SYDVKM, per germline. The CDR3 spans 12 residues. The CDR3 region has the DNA TGTGCCAGCAGACCTTCAGGGAACGAGCAGTACTTC. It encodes CASRPSGNEQYF.

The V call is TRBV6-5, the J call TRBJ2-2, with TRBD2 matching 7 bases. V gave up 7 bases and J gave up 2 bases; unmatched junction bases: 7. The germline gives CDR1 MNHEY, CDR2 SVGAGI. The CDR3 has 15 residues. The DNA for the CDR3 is TGTGCCAGCACCGCCGGGACTACCAACACCGGGGAGCTGTTTTTT. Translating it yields CASTAGTTNTGELFF.

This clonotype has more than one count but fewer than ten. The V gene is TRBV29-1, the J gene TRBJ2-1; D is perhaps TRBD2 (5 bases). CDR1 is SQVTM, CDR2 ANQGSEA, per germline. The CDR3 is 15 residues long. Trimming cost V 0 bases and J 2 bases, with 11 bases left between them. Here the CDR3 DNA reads TGCAGCGTTGAAGAACTCCCGGGGACCTACAATGAGCAGTTCTTC. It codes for CSVEELPGTYNEQFF.

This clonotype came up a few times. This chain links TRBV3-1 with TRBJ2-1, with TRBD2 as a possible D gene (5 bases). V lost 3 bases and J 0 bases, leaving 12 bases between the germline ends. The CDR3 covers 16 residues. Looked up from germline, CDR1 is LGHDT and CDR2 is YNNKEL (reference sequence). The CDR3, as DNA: TGTGCCAGCAGCCAGCAGCGGCAAAGCTCCTACAATGAGCAGTTCTTC. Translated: CASSQQRQSSYNEQFF.

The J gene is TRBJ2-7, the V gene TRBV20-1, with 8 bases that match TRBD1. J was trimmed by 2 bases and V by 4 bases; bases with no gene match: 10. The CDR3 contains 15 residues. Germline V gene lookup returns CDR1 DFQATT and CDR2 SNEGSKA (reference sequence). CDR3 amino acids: CSAKGGQGLPYEQYF. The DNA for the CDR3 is TGCAGTGCTAAGGGCGGACAGGGACTCCCCTACGAGCAGTACTTC.

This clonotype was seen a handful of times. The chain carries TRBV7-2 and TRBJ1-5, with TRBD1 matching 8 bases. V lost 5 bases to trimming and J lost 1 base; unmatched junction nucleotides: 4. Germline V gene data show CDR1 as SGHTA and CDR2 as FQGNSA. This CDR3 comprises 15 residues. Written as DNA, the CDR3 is TGTGCCAGCAGCACAGGGGGAAAGAGCAATCAGCCCCAGCATTTT. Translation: CASSTGGKSNQPQHF.